This T cell receptor (beta chain) was retrieved from a study of technical replicates of blood from a few donors. Assay used: immunoSEQ multiplex PCR; TCRdb lists only in-frame clones, some missing. The table shows some 71,000 clones, with around 97% occurring only once. The CDR3 covers 17 residues. Germline CDR1 reads LGHNT; CDR2 reads FRNRAP. V was clipped by 4 bases and J by 0 bases, with 19 bases between them. Sequencing was carried out using T cells isolated from PBMCs. The receptor was isolated from a human donor in good health. The chain recombines TRBV12-5 with TRBJ2-7; D is possibly TRBD2 (6 bases). The CDR3 sequence is CASGSLRTGERSYEQYF. CDR3 nucleotides: TGTGCTAGTGGTTCCCTCCGTACGGGGGAGCGCTCCTACGAGCAGTACTTC.